These 6 T cell receptor beta chains originate from one sample sequenced in a study of graft-versus-host responses after intestinal transplantation. No antigen is known for these receptors. The table came from immunoSEQ multiplex PCR; TCRdb's copy has only in-frame clones and leaves some out. The data show around 100,000 clones, more than 80% seen once. The sample in question was unstimulated CD4+ T cells sorted from spleen or lymph node cells, obtained before transplant. The receptors shown here come from a human donor who was the organ donor for an intestinal transplant.

This clone was detected only once. The rearrangement uses TRBV6-1 and TRBJ2-2; TRBD2 is a possible D gene (6 bases). V was shortened by 6 bases and J by 0 bases, with 11 bases between the two germline ends. The CDR3 has 15 amino acids. Germline CDR1 MNHNS, CDR2 SASEGT. The CDR3 DNA reads as TGTGCCAGCAGGCCTAGCGCAACGAACACCGGGGAGCTGTTTTTT. Translated: CASRPSATNTGELFF.

V and J are TRBV20-1 and TRBJ1-1; possibly TRBD1 for D (6 bases). Trimming stripped 2 bases from V and 7 bases from J, with 8 bases between. Germline V gene data show CDR1 as DFQATT and CDR2 as SNEGSKA (reference sequence). The CDR3 loop spans 11 amino acids. The CDR3 DNA reads as TGCAGTGCTAGACAGGGGAATGAAGCTTTCTTT. As protein: CSARQGNEAFF.

The genes are TRBV30 and TRBJ1-5; D not resolved. Germline loops: CDR1 GTSNPN, CDR2 SVGIG (reference sequence). The CDR3 sequence is 13 residues long. Trimming stripped 1 base from V and 0 bases from J, with 4 bases between. CDR3 in amino acids: CAWSGASNQPQHF. The DNA of the CDR3 is TGTGCCTGGAGTGGCGCTAGCAATCAGCCCCAGCATTTT.

V gene TRBV7-3 combines with J gene TRBJ2-2, with D perhaps matching TRBD2 (5 bases). The germline CDR1 and CDR2 sequences are SGHTA and FQGTGA. V lost 2 bases and J lost 5, with 9 bases in between. This CDR3 spans 14 amino acids. The CDR3 here is CASSLGLATGELFF. The CDR3 bases are TGTGCCAGCAGCTTAGGGCTAGCTACCGGGGAGCTGTTTTTT.

This clone has just one count. The V and J genes are TRBV7-9 and TRBJ1-2; a possible D gene is TRBD1 (5 bases). This CDR3 is built from 14 residues. The V end was cut by 1 base, the J end by 8 bases, with 14 bases between. The germline CDR1 and CDR2 sequences are SEHNR and FQNEAQ (reference sequence). The CDR3 DNA is TGTGCCAGCAGCTTAGGGGCCAGGGAGCGGGGCTACACCTTC. This encodes CASSLGARERGYTF.

The chain has TRBV7-2 and TRBJ1-1; D not certain. The CDR3 sequence is 13 residues long. Trimming took off 0 bases at V and 4 bases at J, with 6 bases between the two ends. Germline values: CDR1 SGHTA, CDR2 FQGNSA. CDR3 region: CASSLALATEAFF. Written as DNA, the CDR3 is TGTGCCAGCAGCTTAGCGCTCGCCACTGAAGCTTTCTTT.